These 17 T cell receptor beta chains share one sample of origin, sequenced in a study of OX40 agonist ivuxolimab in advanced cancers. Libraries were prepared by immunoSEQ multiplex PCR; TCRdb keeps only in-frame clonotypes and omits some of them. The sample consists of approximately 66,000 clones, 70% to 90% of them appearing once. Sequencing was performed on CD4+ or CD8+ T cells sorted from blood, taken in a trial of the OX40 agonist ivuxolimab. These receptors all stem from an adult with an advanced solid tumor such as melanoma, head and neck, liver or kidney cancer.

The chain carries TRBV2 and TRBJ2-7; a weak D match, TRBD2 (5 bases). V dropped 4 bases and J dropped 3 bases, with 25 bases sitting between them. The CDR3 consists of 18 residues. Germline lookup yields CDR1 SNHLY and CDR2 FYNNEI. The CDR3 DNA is TGTGCCAGCAGTGTCCCCAAGCCTCGGGGTAGTAGGGTCTACGAGCAGTACTTC. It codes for CASSVPKPRGSRVYEQYF.

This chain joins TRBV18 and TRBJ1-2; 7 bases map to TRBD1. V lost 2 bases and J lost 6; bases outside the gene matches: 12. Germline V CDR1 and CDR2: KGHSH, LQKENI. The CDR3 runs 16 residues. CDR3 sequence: CASSPEKRQGPHGYTF. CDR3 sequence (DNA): TGTGCCAGCTCACCAGAGAAGAGACAGGGTCCGCATGGCTACACCTTC.

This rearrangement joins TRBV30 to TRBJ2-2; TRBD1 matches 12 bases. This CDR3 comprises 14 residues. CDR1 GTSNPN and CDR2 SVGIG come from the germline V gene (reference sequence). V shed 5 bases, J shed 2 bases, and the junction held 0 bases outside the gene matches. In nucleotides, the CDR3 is TGTGCCTGGGGGACAGGGGGCAACACCGGGGAGCTGTTTTTT. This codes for CAWGTGGNTGELFF.

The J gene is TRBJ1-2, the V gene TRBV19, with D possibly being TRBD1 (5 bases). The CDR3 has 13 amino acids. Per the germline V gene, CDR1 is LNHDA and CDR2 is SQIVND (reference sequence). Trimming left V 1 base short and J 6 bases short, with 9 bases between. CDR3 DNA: TGTGCCAGTAGTATAGTGCCAGGGCATGGCTACACCTTC. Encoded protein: CASSIVPGHGYTF.

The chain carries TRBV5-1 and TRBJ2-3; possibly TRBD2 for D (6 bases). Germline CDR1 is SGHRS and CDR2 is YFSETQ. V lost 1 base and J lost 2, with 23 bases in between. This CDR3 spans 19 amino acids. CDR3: CASSLRGNRQAGYTDTQYF. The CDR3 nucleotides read TGCGCCAGCAGCTTGAGGGGAAACCGCCAAGCGGGCTACACAGATACGCAGTATTTT.

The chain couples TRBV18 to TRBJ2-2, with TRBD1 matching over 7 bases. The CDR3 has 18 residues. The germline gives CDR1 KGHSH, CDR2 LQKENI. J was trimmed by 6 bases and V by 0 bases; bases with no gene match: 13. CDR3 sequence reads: CASSPPDRRQGNSGELFF. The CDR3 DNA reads TGTGCCAGCTCACCACCAGACAGGCGACAGGGTAACTCCGGGGAGCTGTTTTTT.

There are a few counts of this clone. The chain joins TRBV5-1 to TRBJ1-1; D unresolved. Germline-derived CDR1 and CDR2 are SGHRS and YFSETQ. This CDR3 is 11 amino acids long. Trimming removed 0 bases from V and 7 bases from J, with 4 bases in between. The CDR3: CASSLGREAFF. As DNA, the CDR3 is TGCGCCAGCAGCTTGGGGCGTGAAGCTTTCTTT. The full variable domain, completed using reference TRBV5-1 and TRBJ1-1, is KAGVTQTPRYLIKTRGQQVTLSCSPISGHRSVSWYQQTPGQGLQFLFEYFSETQRNKGNFPGRFSGRQFSNSRSEMNVSTLELGDSALYLCASSLGREAFFGQGTRLTVV.

The CDR3 reads CASSGPDRGRDAEAFF. The CDR3 bases are TGTGCCAGCAGCGGCCCTGACAGGGGGCGGGACGCTGAAGCTTTCTTT. This chain connects TRBV6-4 to TRBJ1-1, with 10 bases matching TRBD1. Trimming at V came to 6 bases and at J to 6 bases, leaving 13 bases not matched to a gene. CDR1 is MRHNA and CDR2 is SNTAGT in the germline V gene. This CDR3 has 16 amino acids.

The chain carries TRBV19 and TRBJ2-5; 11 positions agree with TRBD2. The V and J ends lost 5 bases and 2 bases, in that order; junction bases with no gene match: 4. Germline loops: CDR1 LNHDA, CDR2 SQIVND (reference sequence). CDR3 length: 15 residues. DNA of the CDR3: TGTGCCAGTAGTTCATGGACTAGCGGGCAAGAGACCCAGTACTTC. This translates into CASSSWTSGQETQYF.

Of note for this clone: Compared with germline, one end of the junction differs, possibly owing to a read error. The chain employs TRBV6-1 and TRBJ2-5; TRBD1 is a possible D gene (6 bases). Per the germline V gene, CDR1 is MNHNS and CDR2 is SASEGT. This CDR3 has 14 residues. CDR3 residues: CASSEGGHQETQYF. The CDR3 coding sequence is TGTGCCAGCAGTGAAGGGGGACACCAGGAGACCCAGTACTTC.

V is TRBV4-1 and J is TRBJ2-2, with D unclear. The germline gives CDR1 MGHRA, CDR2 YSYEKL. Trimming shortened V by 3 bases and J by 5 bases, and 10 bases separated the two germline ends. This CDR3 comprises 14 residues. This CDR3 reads CASSHSLETGELFF. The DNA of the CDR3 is TGCGCCAGCAGCCATTCGCTAGAAACCGGGGAGCTGTTTTTT.

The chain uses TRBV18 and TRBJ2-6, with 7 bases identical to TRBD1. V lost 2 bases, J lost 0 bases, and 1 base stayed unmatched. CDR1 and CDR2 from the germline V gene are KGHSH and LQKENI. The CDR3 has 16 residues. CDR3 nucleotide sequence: TGTGCCAGCTCACCAAGGGGGCGCTCTGGGGCCAACGTCCTGACTTTC. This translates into CASSPRGRSGANVLTF. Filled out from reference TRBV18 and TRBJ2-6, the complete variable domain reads NAGVMQNPRHLVRRRGQEARLRCSPMKGHSHVYWYRQLPEEGLKFMVYLQKENIIDESGMPKERFSAEFPKEGPSILRIQQVVRGDSAAYFCASSPRGRSGANVLTFGAGSRLTVL.

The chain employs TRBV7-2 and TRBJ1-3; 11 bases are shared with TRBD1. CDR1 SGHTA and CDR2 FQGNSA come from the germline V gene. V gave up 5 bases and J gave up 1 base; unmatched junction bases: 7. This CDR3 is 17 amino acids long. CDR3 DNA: TGTGCCAGCAGCGCGGCCGGGACAGGGGGTTCTGGAAACACCATATATTTT. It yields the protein CASSAAGTGGSGNTIYF.

CDR3 bases: TGTGCCAGCGGGGGACCCTATGGCTACACCTTC. It is translated as CASGGPYGYTF. The chain combines TRBV6-4 with TRBJ1-2, with D perhaps matching TRBD1 (5 bases). The V gene's germline CDR1 is MRHNA and CDR2 SNTAGT. The CDR3 spans 11 residues. Between the trimmed V and J ends, which lost 8 bases and 4 bases, there was a span of 8 bases.

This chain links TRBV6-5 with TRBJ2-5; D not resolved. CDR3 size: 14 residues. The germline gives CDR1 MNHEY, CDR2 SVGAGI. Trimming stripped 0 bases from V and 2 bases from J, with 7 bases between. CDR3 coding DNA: TGTGCCAGCAGTTACTCGTACGGACAAGAGACCCAGTACTTC. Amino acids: CASSYSYGQETQYF.

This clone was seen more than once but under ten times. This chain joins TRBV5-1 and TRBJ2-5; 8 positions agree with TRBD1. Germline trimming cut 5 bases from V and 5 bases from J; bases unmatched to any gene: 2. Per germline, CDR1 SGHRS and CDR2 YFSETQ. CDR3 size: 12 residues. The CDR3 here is CASRQGEETQYF. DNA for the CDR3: TGCGCCAGCAGACAGGGGGAGGAGACCCAGTACTTC.

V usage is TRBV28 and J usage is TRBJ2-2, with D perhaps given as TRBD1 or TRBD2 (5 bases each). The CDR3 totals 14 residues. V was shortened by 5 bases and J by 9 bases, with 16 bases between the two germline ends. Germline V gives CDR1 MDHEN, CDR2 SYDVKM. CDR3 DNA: TGTGCCAGCAGTCCGGGGACGGGACCCTGGGAGCTGTTTTTT. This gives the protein CASSPGTGPWELFF.